Listed below are T cell receptor beta chains from one sample, sequenced in a study of cytomegalovirus exposure and HLA in healthy donors. Profiled with immunoSEQ multiplex PCR; TCRdb holds only in-frame clones, not every one. Found here are about 63,000 clones, roughly nine tenths of them singletons; the top ten hold approximately 1.2%. Sequencing was carried out using PBMCs. The source is a woman aged 18-29 years in good health and CMV-seronegative. Each CDR3 is given with its conserved first and last residue. The order of the fields is J gene, CDR3 length, V gene, CDR3 protein.

J: TRBJ1-3; length: 16; V: TRBV5-1; CDR3: CASSLIGQGAGNTIYF
J: TRBJ2-7; length: 13; V: TRBV28; CDR3: CASRFGGTYEQYF
J: TRBJ1-5; length: 15; V: TRBV27; CDR3: CASSFNSFSNQPQHF
J: TRBJ1-1; length: 13; V: TRBV6-6; CDR3: CASSYVPGQGSFF
J: TRBJ2-5; length: 15; V: TRBV7-6; CDR3: CASSSLAGAQETQYF
J: TRBJ1-5; length: 18; V: TRBV23-1; CDR3: CASSQSNGTGGRNQPQHF
J: TRBJ1-2; length: 13; V: TRBV6-6; CDR3: CASSSDRAGGYTF
J: TRBJ1-5; length: 12; V: TRBV27; CDR3: CASRTGDQPQHF
J: TRBJ1-2; length: 14; V: TRBV12-5; CDR3: CASGPTQGNYGYTF
J: TRBJ1-2; length: 14; V: TRBV2; CDR3: CASREQTGAYGYTF
J: TRBJ1-5; length: 16; V: TRBV7-2; CDR3: CASSFGGLGTNQPQHF
J: TRBJ1-2; length: 11; V: TRBV27; CDR3: CASGQGYGYTF
J: TRBJ1-1; length: 16; V: TRBV27; CDR3: CASRLNRQIRGTEAFF
J: TRBJ1-2; length: 14; V: TRBV5-6; CDR3: CASSLRTSNYGYTF
J: TRBJ1-5; length: 15; V: TRBV6-1; CDR3: CASSGQGGNNQPQHF
J: TRBJ2-2; length: 16; V: TRBV5-6; CDR3: CASSWGTGATSGELFF
J: TRBJ2-5; length: 14; V: TRBV10-3; CDR3: CAISESTGGETQYF
J: TRBJ1-2; length: 13; V: TRBV7-2; CDR3: CASRRTALYGYTF
J: TRBJ1-2; length: 15; V: TRBV6-1; CDR3: CASSEAGQGAGGYTF
J: TRBJ2-3; length: 16; V: TRBV5-1; CDR3: CASSFKLAGGADTQYF
J: TRBJ1-1; length: 14; V: TRBV2; CDR3: CASRNGDRGTEAFF
J: TRBJ1-1; length: 13; V: TRBV27; CDR3: CASSAQGRAEAFF
J: TRBJ2-7; length: 14; V: TRBV2; CDR3: CASTPWRPGDEQYF